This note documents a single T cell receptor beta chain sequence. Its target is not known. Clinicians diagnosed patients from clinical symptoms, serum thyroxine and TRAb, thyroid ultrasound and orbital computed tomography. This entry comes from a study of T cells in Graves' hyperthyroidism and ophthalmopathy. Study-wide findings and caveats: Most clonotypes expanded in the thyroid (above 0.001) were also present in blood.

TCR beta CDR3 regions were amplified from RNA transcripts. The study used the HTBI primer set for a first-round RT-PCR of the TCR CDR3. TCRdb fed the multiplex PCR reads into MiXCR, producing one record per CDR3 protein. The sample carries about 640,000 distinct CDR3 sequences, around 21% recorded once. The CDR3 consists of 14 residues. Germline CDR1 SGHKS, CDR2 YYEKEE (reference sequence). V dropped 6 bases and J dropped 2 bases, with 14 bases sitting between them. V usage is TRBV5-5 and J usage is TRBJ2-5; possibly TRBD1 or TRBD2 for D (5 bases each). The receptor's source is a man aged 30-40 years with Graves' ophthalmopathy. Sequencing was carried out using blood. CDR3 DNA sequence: TGTGCCAGCACCCCGGGACGGGTTCAAGAGACCCAGTACTTC. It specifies CASTPGRVQETQYF.